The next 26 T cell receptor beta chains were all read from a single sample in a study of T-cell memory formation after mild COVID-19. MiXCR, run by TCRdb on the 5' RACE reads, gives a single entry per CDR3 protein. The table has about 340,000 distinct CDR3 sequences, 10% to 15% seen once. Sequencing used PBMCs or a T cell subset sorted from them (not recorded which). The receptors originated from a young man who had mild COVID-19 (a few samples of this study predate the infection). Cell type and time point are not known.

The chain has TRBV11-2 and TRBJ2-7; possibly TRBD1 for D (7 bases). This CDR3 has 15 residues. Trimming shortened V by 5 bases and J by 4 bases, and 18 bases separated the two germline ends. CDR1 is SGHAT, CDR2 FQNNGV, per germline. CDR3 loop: CASSPTTGRTYEQYF. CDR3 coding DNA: TGTGCCAGCAGCCCCACGACAGGGAGGACTTACGAGCAGTACTTC.

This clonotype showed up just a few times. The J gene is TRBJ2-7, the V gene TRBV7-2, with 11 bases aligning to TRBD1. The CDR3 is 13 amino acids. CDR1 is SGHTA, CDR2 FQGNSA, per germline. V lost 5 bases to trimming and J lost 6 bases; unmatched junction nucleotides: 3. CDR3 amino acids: CASSPGQGGEQYV. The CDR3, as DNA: TGTGCCAGCAGCCCGGGACAGGGGGGCGAGCAGTACGTC.

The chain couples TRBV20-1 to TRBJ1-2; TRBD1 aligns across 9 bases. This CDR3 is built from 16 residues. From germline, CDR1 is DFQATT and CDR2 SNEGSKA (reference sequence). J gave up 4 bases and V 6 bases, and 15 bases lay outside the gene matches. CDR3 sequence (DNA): TGCAGTGCCCAAGGGGGACAGGGAAGTTTTAGCTATGGCTACACCTTC. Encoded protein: CSAQGGQGSFSYGYTF.

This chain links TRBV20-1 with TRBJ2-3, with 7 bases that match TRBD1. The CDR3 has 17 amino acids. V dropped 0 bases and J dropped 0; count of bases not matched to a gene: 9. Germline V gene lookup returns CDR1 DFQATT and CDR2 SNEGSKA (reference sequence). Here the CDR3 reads CSARDPTGPPSTDTQYF. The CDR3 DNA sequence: TGCAGTGCTAGAGACCCGACAGGGCCTCCTAGCACAGATACGCAGTATTTT.

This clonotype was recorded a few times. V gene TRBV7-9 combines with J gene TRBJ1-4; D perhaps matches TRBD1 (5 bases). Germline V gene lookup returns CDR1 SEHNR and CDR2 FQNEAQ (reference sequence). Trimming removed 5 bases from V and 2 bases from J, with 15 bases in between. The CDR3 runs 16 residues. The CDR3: CASSPSRGMTNEKLFF. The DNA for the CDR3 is TGTGCCAGCAGCCCAAGTCGGGGGATGACTAATGAAAAACTGTTTTTT. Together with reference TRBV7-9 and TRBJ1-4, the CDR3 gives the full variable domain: DTGVSQNPRHKITKRGQNVTFRCDPISEHNRLYWYRQTLGQGPEFLTYFQNEAQLEKSRLLSDRFSAERPKGSFSTLEIQRTEQGDSAMYLCASSPSRGMTNEKLFFGSGTQLSVL.

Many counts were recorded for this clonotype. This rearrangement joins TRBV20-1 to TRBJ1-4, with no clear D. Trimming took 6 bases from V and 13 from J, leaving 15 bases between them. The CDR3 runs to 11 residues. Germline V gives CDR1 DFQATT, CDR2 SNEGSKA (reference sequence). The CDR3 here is CSATGPRGLFF. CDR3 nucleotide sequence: TGCAGTGCAACCGGGCCCCGCGGACTGTTTTTT.

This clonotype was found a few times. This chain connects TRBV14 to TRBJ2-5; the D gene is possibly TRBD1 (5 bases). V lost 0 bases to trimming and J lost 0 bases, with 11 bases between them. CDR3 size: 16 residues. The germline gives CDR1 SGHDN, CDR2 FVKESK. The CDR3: CASSQDRTPYQETQYF. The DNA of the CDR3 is TGTGCCAGCAGCCAAGATAGGACACCCTACCAAGAGACCCAGTACTTC.

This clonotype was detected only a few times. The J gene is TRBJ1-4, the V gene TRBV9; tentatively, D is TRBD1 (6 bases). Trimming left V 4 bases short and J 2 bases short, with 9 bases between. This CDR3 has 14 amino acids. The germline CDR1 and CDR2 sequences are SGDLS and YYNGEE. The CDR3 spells CASSTQGTNEKLFF. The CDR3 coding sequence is TGTGCCAGCAGCACCCAGGGGACTAATGAAAAACTGTTTTTT.

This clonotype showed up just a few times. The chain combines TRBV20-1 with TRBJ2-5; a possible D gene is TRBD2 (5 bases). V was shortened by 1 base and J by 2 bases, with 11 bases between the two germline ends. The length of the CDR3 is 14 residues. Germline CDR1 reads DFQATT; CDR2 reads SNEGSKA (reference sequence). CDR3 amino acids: CSARVPGGQETQYF. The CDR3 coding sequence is TGCAGTGCTAGAGTCCCAGGAGGTCAAGAGACCCAGTACTTC.

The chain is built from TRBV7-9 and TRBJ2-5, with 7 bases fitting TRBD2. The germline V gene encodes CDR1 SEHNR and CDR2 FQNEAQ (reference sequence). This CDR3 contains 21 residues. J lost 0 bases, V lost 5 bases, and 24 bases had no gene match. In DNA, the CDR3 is TGTGCCAGCAGCGGACCTGCTCCGGGACTACACATTACCCTGTACCAAGAGACCCAGTACTTC. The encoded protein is CASSGPAPGLHITLYQETQYF.

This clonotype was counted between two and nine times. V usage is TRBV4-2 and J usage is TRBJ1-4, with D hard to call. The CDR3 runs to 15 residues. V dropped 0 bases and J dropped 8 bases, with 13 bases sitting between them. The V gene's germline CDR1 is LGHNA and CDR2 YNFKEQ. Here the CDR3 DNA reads TGTGCCAGCAGCCAAGATCTCCGGGCCGGCGAAAAACTGTTTTTT. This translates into CASSQDLRAGEKLFF.

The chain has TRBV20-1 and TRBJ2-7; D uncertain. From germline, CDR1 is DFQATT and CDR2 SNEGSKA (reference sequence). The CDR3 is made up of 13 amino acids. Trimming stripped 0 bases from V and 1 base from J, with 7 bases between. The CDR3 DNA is TGCAGTGCTAGAGAACTGGGTTCCTACGAGCAGTACTTC. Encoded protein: CSARELGSYEQYF.

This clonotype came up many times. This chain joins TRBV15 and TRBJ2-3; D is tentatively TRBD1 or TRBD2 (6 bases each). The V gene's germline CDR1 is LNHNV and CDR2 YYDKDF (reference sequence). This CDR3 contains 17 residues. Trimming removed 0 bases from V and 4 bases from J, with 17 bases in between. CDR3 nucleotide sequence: TGTGCCACCAGCAGAGATCTCTCTTGGGGGGCTGCAGATACGCAGTATTTT. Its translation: CATSRDLSWGAADTQYF.

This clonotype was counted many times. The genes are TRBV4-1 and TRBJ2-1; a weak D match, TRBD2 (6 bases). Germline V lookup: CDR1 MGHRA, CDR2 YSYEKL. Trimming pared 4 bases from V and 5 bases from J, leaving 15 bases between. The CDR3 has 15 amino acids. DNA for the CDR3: TGCGCCAGCAGCCCATTCGGGAGTCAGAACAATGAGCAGTTCTTC. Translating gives CASSPFGSQNNEQFF.

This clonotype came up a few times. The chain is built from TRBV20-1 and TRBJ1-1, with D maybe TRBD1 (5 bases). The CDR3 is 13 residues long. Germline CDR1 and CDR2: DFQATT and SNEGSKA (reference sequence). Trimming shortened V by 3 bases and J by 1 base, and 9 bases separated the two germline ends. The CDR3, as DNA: TGCAGTGCTAGTCTGGGACCGAACACTGAAGCTTTCTTT. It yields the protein CSASLGPNTEAFF.

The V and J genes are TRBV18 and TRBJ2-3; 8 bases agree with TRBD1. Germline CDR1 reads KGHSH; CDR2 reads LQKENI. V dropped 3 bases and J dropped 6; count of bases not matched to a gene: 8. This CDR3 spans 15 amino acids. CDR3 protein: CASSPPQGARDTQYF. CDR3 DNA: TGTGCCAGCTCACCTCCGCAGGGGGCCCGGGATACGCAGTATTTT.

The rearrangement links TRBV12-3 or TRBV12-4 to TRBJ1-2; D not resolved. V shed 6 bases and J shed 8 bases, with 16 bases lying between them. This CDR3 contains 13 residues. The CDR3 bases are TGTGCCAGCAGCCCCACGGAGGCCAGCGGCTACACCTTC. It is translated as CASSPTEASGYTF.

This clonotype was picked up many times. CDR3: CASSLSYEQYF. In DNA form, the CDR3 reads TGTGCCAGCAGCTTATCCTACGAGCAGTACTTC. The V and J genes are TRBV7-9 and TRBJ2-7, with no clear D. Germline CDR1 and CDR2: SEHNR and FQNEAQ (reference sequence). The V end lost 2 bases, the J end lost 1 base, and 0 bases lay between the germline ends. The CDR3 consists of 11 residues. The full variable domain, with the rest looked up from reference TRBV7-9 and TRBJ2-7, is DTGVSQNPRHKITKRGQNVTFRCDPISEHNRLYWYRQTLGQGPEFLTYFQNEAQLEKSRLLSDRFSAERPKGSFSTLEIQRTEQGDSAMYLCASSLSYEQYFGPGTRLTVT.

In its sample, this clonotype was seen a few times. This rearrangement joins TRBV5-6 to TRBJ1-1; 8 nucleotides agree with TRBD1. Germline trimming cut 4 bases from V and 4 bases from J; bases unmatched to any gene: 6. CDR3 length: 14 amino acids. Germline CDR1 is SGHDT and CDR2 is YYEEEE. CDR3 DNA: TGTGCCAGCAGCCCGACTGACAGGGGCACTGAAGCTTTCTTT. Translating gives CASSPTDRGTEAFF.

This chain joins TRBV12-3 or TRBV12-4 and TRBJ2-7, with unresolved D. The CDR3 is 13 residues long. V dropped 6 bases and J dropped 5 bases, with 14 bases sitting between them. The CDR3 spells CASSPSATHEQYV. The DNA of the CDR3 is TGTGCCAGCAGCCCATCCGCGACTCACGAGCAGTACGTC.

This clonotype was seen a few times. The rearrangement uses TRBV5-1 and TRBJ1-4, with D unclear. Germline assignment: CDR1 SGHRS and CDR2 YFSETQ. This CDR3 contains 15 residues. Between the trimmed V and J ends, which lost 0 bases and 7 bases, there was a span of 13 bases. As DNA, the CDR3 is TGCGCCAGCAGCTTGGATGGGTTTGGTTCTGAAAAACTGTTTTTT. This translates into CASSLDGFGSEKLFF.

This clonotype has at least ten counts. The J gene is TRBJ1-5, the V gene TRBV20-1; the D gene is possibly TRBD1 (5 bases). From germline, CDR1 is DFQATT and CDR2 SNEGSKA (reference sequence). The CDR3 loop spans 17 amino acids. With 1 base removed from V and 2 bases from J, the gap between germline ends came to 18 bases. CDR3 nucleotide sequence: TGCAGTGCTAGAGTCGGACACGCACCCTATGGCAATCAGCCCCAGCATTTT. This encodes CSARVGHAPYGNQPQHF.

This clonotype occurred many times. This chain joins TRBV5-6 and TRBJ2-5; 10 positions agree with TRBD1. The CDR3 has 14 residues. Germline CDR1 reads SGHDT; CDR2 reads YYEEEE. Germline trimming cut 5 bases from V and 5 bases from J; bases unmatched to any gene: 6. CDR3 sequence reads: CASRETGGRETQYF. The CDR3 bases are TGTGCCAGCAGAGAGACAGGGGGCAGGGAGACCCAGTACTTC. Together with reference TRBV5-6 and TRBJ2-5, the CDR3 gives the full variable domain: DAGVTQSPTHLIKTRGQQVTLRCSPKSGHDTVSWYQQALGQGPQFIFQYYEEEERQRGNFPDRFSGHQFPNYSSELNVNALLLGDSALYLCASRETGGRETQYFGPGTRLLVL.

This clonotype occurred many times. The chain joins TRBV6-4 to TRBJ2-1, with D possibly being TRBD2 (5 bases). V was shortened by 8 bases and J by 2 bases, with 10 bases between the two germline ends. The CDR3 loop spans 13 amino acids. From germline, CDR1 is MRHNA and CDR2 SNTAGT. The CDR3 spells CASSTNPYNEQFF. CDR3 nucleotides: TGTGCCAGCTCGACTAACCCCTACAATGAGCAGTTCTTC.

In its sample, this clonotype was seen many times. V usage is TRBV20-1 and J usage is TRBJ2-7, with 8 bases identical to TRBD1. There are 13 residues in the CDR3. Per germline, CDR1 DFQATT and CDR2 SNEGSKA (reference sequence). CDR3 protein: CRAGSGGRYEQYV. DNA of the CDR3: TGCAGAGCAGGCTCAGGGGGCAGGTACGAGCAGTACGTC.

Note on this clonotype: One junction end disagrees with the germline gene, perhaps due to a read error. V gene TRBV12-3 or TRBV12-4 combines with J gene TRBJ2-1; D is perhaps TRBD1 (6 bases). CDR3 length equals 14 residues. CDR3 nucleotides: TGTGCCAGCAGTTGGGGGCGTTCCTACACTGAGCAGTTCTTC. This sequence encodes CASSWGRSYTEQFF.